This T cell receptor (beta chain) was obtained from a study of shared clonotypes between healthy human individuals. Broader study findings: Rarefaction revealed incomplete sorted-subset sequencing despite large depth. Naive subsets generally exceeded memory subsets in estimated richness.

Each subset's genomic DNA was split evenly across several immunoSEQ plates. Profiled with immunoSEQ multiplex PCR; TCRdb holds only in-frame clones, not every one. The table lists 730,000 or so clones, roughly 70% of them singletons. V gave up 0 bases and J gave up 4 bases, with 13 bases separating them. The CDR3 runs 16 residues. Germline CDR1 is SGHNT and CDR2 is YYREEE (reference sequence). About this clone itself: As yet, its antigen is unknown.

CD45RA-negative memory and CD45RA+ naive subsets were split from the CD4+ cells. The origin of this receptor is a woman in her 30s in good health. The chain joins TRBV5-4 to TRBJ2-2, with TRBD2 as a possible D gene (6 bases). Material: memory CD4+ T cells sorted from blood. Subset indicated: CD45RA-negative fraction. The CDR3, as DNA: TGTGCCAGCAGCTTGGTAGGAGGGGCCGGCACCGGGGAGCTGTTTTTT. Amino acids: CASSLVGGAGTGELFF.